These 24 T cell receptor beta chains were sequenced from one sample in a study of T-cell reconstitution after alpha-beta-depleted transplantation in children. Preparation of the TCRbeta library involved a method that used unique molecular identifiers. TCRdb re-derived calls from the PCR reads in MiXCR, one entry per CDR3 protein. The sample holds approximately 980,000 distinct CDR3 sequences, about 31% seen once. The specimen was PBMCs, mostly from graft donor cells, collected 360 days after TCRalphabeta/CD19-depleted stem cell transplant. Receptors originate from a boy in the first two years of life who had a stem cell transplant for SCID, so the T cells may come from the graft donor.

The chain's CDR3 is CATSDNRQGRPTRAFF. The CDR3 DNA sequence: TGTGCCACCAGTGATAACAGACAGGGGAGGCCGACGAGAGCTTTCTTT. V and J are TRBV24-1 and TRBJ1-1; TRBD1 matches 8 bases. CDR1 and CDR2 from the germline V gene are KGHDR and SFDVKD. V lost 3 bases, J lost 10 bases, and 15 bases stayed unmatched. This CDR3 is 16 amino acids long.

This clonotype has a count of ten or more. The chain has TRBV12-3 or TRBV12-4 and TRBJ2-1, with D perhaps matching TRBD2 (5 bases). This CDR3 region has 13 residues. V was shortened by 3 bases and J by 7 bases, with 10 bases between the two germline ends. The CDR3 is CASSFTRRNEQFF. The DNA for the CDR3 is TGTGCCAGCAGTTTTACCAGGAGGAATGAGCAGTTCTTC.

The chain couples TRBV23-1 to TRBJ2-7; possible D gene TRBD1, 7 bases. TRBV23-1 is classed as an ORF, of uncertain function. The V end was cut by 10 bases, the J end by 6 bases, with 19 bases between. This CDR3 has 13 amino acids. The DNA for the CDR3 is TGCGCCACCCGGCGCGGGACAGTCGGCGAGCAGTACTTC. It translates to CATRRGTVGEQYF.

The gene calls are TRBV10-3 and TRBJ2-3; D perhaps matches TRBD2 (6 bases). This CDR3 has 15 amino acids. The V and J ends lost 7 bases and 4 bases respectively, with 18 bases between them. Germline CDR1 and CDR2: ENHRY and SYGVKD. Written as DNA, the CDR3 is TGTGCCATCAAAAGCCGTCGGGGGATCCCAGATACGCAGTATTTT. Its translation is CAIKSRRGIPDTQYF.

The rearrangement links TRBV4-1 to TRBJ2-2, with D possibly matching TRBD2 (7 bases). Germline-derived CDR1 and CDR2 are MGHRA and YSYEKL. CDR3 size: 16 residues. V lost 8 bases, J lost 1 base, and 17 bases lay in between. The CDR3 loop is CASVSWRGLNTGELFF. The CDR3 nucleotides read TGCGCCAGCGTTTCTTGGCGGGGGCTGAACACCGGGGAGCTGTTTTTT.

The chain combines TRBV5-8 with TRBJ2-1; D not resolved. Germline V gene sequence: CDR1 SGHTS, CDR2 YDEGEE. The ends were cut back, 4 bases at V and 8 bases at J, with 22 bases in the middle. The CDR3 runs to 16 residues. The CDR3 bases are TGTGCCAGCAGCCTCCGTAGGCCCCTAAAATGGGATGAGCAGTTCTTC. Amino acid sequence: CASSLRRPLKWDEQFF. The full variable domain, its missing parts supplied by reference TRBV5-8 and TRBJ2-1, is EAGVTQSPTHLIKTRGQQATLRCSPISGHTSVYWYQQALGLGLQFLLWYDEGEERNRGNFPPRFSGRQFPNYSSELNVNALELEDSALYLCASSLRRPLKWDEQFFGPGTRLTVL.

This clonotype was recorded a few times. The chain has TRBV20-1 and TRBJ2-1; 8 bases are shared with TRBD1. Germline-derived CDR1 and CDR2 are DFQATT and SNEGSKA (reference sequence). The CDR3 runs to 14 residues. After removal of 5 bases from V and 3 bases from J, the junction contained 6 bases not matched to a gene. The CDR3 nucleotides are TGCAGTGCTCGACCGGGACAGGACTACAATGAGCAGTTCTTC. Amino acids: CSARPGQDYNEQFF.

This clonotype showed up just a few times. The chain has TRBV2 and TRBJ2-5, with D perhaps matching TRBD1 (6 bases). The CDR3 has 15 residues. Germline V gene data show CDR1 as SNHLY and CDR2 as FYNNEI. The V end was cut by 7 bases, the J end by 2 bases, with 17 bases between. The CDR3 loop is CASNTGNNMQETQYF. DNA of the CDR3: TGTGCCAGCAACACAGGGAATAATATGCAAGAGACCCAGTACTTC.

This chain links TRBV9 with TRBJ2-6; possibly TRBD2 for D (5 bases). This CDR3 has 17 residues. V lost 4 bases to trimming and J lost 0 bases, with 14 bases between them. Germline V gene data show CDR1 as SGDLS and CDR2 as YYNGEE. DNA for the CDR3: TGTGCCAGCAGCCCAAGCGAGGGAGCCTCTGGGGCCAACGTCCTGACTTTC. Translated: CASSPSEGASGANVLTF.

This clonotype has a handful of counts. V is TRBV6-5 and J is TRBJ2-3; D is perhaps TRBD1 (5 bases). Germline V gene sequence: CDR1 MNHEY, CDR2 SVGAGI. V lost 1 base, J lost 4 bases, and 9 bases lay in between. The CDR3 is made up of 14 amino acids. In DNA, the CDR3 is TGTGCCAGCAGTTACTTCCAGGGTCCAGATACGCAGTATTTT. This encodes CASSYFQGPDTQYF.

A few counts support this clonotype. The genes are TRBV27 and TRBJ2-7, with 7 bases lining up with TRBD1. The germline V gene has CDR1 MNHEY and CDR2 SMNVEV (reference sequence). Trimming at V came to 6 bases and at J to 5 bases, leaving 10 bases not matched to a gene. The CDR3 has 14 amino acids. CDR3 sequence reads: CASSQFFQGDEQYF. DNA of the CDR3: TGTGCCAGCAGCCAATTCTTCCAGGGGGACGAGCAGTACTTC.

The chain recombines TRBV15 with TRBJ2-1; D not certain. Germline V lookup: CDR1 LNHNV, CDR2 YYDKDF (reference sequence). Trimming shortened V by 0 bases and J by 2 bases, and 14 bases separated the two germline ends. CDR3 length: 17 residues. In DNA, the CDR3 is TGTGCCACCAGCAGAGATCGAGGATCGGGCCCCTACAATGAGCAGTTCTTC. It encodes CATSRDRGSGPYNEQFF.

This CDR3 is CASSQSYLGPYEQYF. The CDR3 bases are TGCGCCAGCAGCCAGAGCTACTTGGGGCCCTACGAGCAGTACTTC. V usage is TRBV5-1 and J usage is TRBJ2-7, with D possibly being TRBD1 (5 bases). The V gene lost 4 bases and the J gene lost 2 bases, with 16 bases spanning the gap. Germline V CDR1 and CDR2: SGHRS, YFSETQ. CDR3 size: 15 residues.

This clonotype was observed a handful of times. Here the CDR3 reads CASSLLDRDYEQYF. The DNA of the CDR3 is TGTGCCAGCAGTTTACTGGACAGGGACTACGAGCAGTACTTC. The chain recombines TRBV28 with TRBJ2-7; 8 bases align to TRBD1. V lost 2 bases to trimming and J lost 3 bases; unmatched junction nucleotides: 3. CDR3 length: 14 residues. Germline lookup yields CDR1 MDHEN and CDR2 SYDVKM. The whole variable domain, remainder taken from reference TRBV28 and TRBJ2-7, is DVKVTQSSRYLVKRTGEKVFLECVQDMDHENMFWYRQDPGLGLRLIYFSYDVKMKEKGDIPEGYSVSREKKERFSLILESASTNQTSMYLCASSLLDRDYEQYFGPGTRLTVT.

The chain combines TRBV2 with TRBJ2-1; tentative D call: TRBD1 (5 bases). Trimming took 3 bases from V and 5 from J, leaving 11 bases between them. Germline loops: CDR1 SNHLY, CDR2 FYNNEI. The CDR3 covers 14 residues. The CDR3 reads CASSDGHPNNEQFF. DNA of the CDR3: TGTGCCAGCAGTGACGGACACCCCAACAATGAGCAGTTCTTC.

This chain uses TRBV25-1 with TRBJ2-1; a weak D match, TRBD2 (6 bases). Germline V gives CDR1 MGHDK, CDR2 SYGVNS. The V gene lost 4 bases and the J gene lost 7 bases, with 14 bases spanning the gap. The CDR3 extends over 14 amino acids. The CDR3 coding sequence is TGTGCCAGCAGTGCCCTGAATCGGGGGAATGAGCAGTTCTTC. Protein: CASSALNRGNEQFF.

V and J are TRBV6-1 and TRBJ2-7; D is tentatively TRBD1 or TRBD2 (5 bases each). Per germline, CDR1 MNHNS and CDR2 SASEGT. V was shortened by 4 bases and J by 2 bases, with 15 bases between the two germline ends. There are 15 residues in the CDR3. CDR3 DNA sequence: TGTGCCAGCAGTGCTACTAAGGGACGGACCTACGAGCAGTACTTC. This gives the protein CASSATKGRTYEQYF.

V and J are TRBV7-2 and TRBJ1-5, with D tentatively TRBD1 (5 bases). CDR1 and CDR2 (germline): SGHTA, FQGNSA. V lost 1 base and J lost 6, with 16 bases in between. The CDR3 contains 16 residues. Here the CDR3 DNA reads TGTGCCAGCAGCTTAGGGGCGTGGGGGACCCGTCAGCCCCAGCATTTT. Protein sequence: CASSLGAWGTRQPQHF.

The V and J genes are TRBV4-2 and TRBJ2-7; D is ambiguous. V gave up 2 bases and J gave up 2 bases, with 10 bases separating them. This CDR3 region has 14 residues. Per germline, CDR1 LGHNA and CDR2 YNFKEQ. The CDR3 spells CASSQYRAPYEQYF. The CDR3 DNA reads as TGTGCCAGCAGCCAATACCGGGCCCCCTACGAGCAGTACTTC.

This clonotype was detected only a few times. The chain carries TRBV15 and TRBJ2-7; D not certain. The length of the CDR3 is 15 residues. Trimming removed 3 bases at V and 5 bases at J, with 17 bases between. CDR1 LNHNV and CDR2 YYDKDF come from the germline V gene (reference sequence). The CDR3 here is CATSRGRRALDEQYF. The DNA of the CDR3 is TGTGCCACCAGCAGGGGCCGAAGGGCCTTGGACGAGCAGTACTTC. Together with reference TRBV15 and TRBJ2-7, the CDR3 gives the full variable domain: DAMVIQNPRYQVTQFGKPVTLSCSQTLNHNVMYWYQQKSSQAPKLLFHYYDKDFNNEADTPDNFQSRRPNTSFCFLDIRSPGLGDTAMYLCATSRGRRALDEQYFGPGTRLTVT.

This clonotype has more than one count but fewer than ten. The junction differs from germline at one of its ends, possibly a read error. The V gene is TRBV5-1, the J gene TRBJ2-7; D not resolved. CDR3 length: 13 amino acids. CDR1 SGHRS and CDR2 YFSETQ come from the germline V gene. In nucleotides, the CDR3 is TGTGCCAGCAGTTTTGGCCCTACCTACGAGCAGTACTTC. Translating gives CASSFGPTYEQYF. The whole variable domain, filled in from reference TRBV5-1 and TRBJ2-7, reads KAGVTQTPRYLIKTRGQQVTLSCSPISGHRSVSWYQQTPGQGLQFLFEYFSETQRNKGNFPGRFSGRQFSNSRSEMNVSTLELGDSALYLCASSFGPTYEQYFGPGTRLTVT.

This clonotype turned up a few times. V usage is TRBV7-2 and J usage is TRBJ2-5; D might be TRBD1 (6 bases). This CDR3 comprises 17 residues. With 3 bases removed from V and 4 bases from J, the gap between germline ends came to 21 bases. Per germline, CDR1 SGHTA and CDR2 FQGNSA. CDR3 DNA: TGTGCCAGCAGCTTGGCTAAGACAGGTGGGGTGGGAGAGACCCAGTACTTC. Translating it yields CASSLAKTGGVGETQYF.

This clonotype showed up just a few times. The gene calls are TRBV7-9 and TRBJ2-1, with D maybe TRBD2 (5 bases). Between the trimmed V and J ends, which lost 7 bases and 8 bases, there was a span of 24 bases. The CDR3 length is 16 residues. Germline loops: CDR1 SEHNR, CDR2 FQNEAQ (reference sequence). CDR3 nucleotides: TGTGCCAGCACGTACATAGGACTCTCGGTCCGGGATGAGCAGTTCTTC. This codes for CASTYIGLSVRDEQFF.

This clonotype has ten or more counts. This chain joins TRBV5-1 and TRBJ2-1, with D perhaps matching TRBD2 (6 bases). The CDR3 has 14 residues. From germline, CDR1 is SGHRS and CDR2 YFSETQ. Deletions cut 6 bases from V and 2 bases from J, with 12 bases between. DNA of the CDR3: TGCGCCAGCAATCCGGGACTGGCCTACAATGAGCAGTTCTTC. Its protein product is CASNPGLAYNEQFF.